The rows below give T cell receptor beta chains drawn from one sample of a study. TCRdb re-called the 5' RACE reads through MiXCR, storing one row per CDR3 protein. The sample yields some 62,000 distinct CDR3 sequences, roughly 30% seen once. Sequencing was done on a sample of tumor-infiltrating naive CD4+ T cells sorted from the breast tumor. All receptors derive from a female donor with breast cancer. Each CDR3 is given with its conserved first and last residue. The D gene is left open where the match is weak. Clone size, where shown, is once, few, many, or a class for clones that have expanded.

TRBJ2-3 TRBV7-3 few . TGTGCCAGCAGCATGGGGGTTTCTAGCACAGATACGCAGTATTTT CASSMGVSSTDTQYF
TRBJ2-1 TRBV20-1 . TRBD2 TGCAGTGCCCTTGCACCAACCGGGGCGGGAGGGTATAATGAGCAGTTCTTC CSALAPTGAGGYNEQFF
TRBJ1-1 TRBV27 . TRBD1 TGTGCCAGCAAGCAGACAGGGGGAAACACTGAAGCTTTCTTT CASKQTGGNTEAFF
TRBJ2-7 TRBV6-5 . . TGTGCCAGCTTCAGTCACGGCGGCGAGCAGTACTTC CASFSHGGEQYF
TRBJ1-2 TRBV18 . . TGTGCCAGCTCAGCATACAGGGACCACTATGGCTACACCTTC CASSAYRDHYGYTF
TRBJ1-5 TRBV30 . TRBD1 TGTGCCCTGGACAAAGGGGGCAGGCAGCCCCAGCATTTT CALDKGGRQPQHF
TRBJ2-1 TRBV5-1 medium-sized . TGCGCCAGCAGCTTGGGGCCAACGCAGTACAATGAGCAGTTCTTC CASSLGPTQYNEQFF
TRBJ1-1 TRBV12-3/TRBV12-4 . . TGTGCCAGCTGCTCCCGGGACATATCTCTTGCTTTCTTT CASCSRDISLAFF
TRBJ1-1 TRBV27 . . TGTGCCAGCAGTTTAAAAGGGGGTAATCTCATGAACACTGAAGCTCTCTTT CASSLKGGNLMNTEALF
TRBJ2-5 TRBV4-1 few . TGCGCCAGCAGCCAAGGTCAAACAGGTCAAGAGACCCAGTACTTC CASSQGQTGQETQYF
TRBJ2-5 TRBV29-1 . . TGCAGCGTACGGGACGGGATAGAGACCCAGTACTTC CSVRDGIETQYF
TRBJ1-2 TRBV11-3 few . TGTGCCAGCAGCTTATACGACGGCTTCTATGGCTACACCTTC CASSLYDGFYGYTF